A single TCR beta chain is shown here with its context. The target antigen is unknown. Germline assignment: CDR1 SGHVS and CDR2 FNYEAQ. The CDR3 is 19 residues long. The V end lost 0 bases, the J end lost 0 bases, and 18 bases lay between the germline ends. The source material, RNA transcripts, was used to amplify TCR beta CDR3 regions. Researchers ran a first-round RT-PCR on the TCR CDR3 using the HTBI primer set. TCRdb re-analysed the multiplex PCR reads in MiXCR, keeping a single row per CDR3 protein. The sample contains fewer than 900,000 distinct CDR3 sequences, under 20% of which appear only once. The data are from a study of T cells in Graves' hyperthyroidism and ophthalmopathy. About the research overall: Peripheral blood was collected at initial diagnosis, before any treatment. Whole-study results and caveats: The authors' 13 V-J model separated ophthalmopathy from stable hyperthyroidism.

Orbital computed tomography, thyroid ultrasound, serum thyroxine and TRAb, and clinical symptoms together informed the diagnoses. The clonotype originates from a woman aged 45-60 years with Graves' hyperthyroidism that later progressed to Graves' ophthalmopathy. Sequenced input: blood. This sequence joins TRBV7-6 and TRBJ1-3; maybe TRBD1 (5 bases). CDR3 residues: CASSLAVGLRQSSGNTIYF. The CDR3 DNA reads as TGTGCCAGCAGCTTAGCTGTGGGACTCCGCCAAAGCTCTGGAAACACCATATATTTT.